The 32 T cell receptor beta chains below all came from one sample that was sequenced in a study of blood T cell repertoires in COVID-19 (TCRdb year 2020). The library was obtained by the immunoSEQ multiplex PCR assay. The table was pulled from immuneACCESS by TCRdb, which kept in-frame rearrangements only. Such tables lose some clones; where checked, under half of the loss comes from unresolved V genes, and the rest has no known cause. A total of over 200,000 clones appear in this sample, approximately 84% of them only once. The ten most abundant clones make up 1.9% of the sample. Sequencing was carried out using peripheral blood. The receptors were gathered from a man aged 35-49 years with active or convalescent COVID-19.

The gene calls are TRBV1 and TRBJ1-3. TRBV1 is shown as a pseudogene. The CDR3 totals 14 residues. For the CDR3, the DNA is TGCACCAGCAGCCAATTCCTGAGAAGAAACACCATATATTTT. Translating gives CTSSQFLRRNTIYF.

The gene calls are TRBV2 and TRBJ1-1; 9 positions agree with TRBD1. The J segment lost 4 bases and the V segment lost 6 bases, leaving 12 bases of the junction unmatched. Germline V CDR1 and CDR2: SNHLY, FYNNEI. The CDR3 runs to 16 residues. CDR3 protein: CASRPTGGKGGTEAFF. Written as DNA, the CDR3 is TGTGCCAGCAGGCCGACAGGGGGAAAGGGGGGCACTGAAGCTTTCTTT.

This chain uses TRBV14 with TRBJ1-1, with D uncertain. Per germline, CDR1 SGHDN and CDR2 FVKESK. The CDR3 is made up of 15 amino acids. Trimming took off 0 bases at V and 4 bases at J, with 12 bases between the two ends. The CDR3 nucleotides read TGTGCCAGCAGCCAAGATAGGATGGGAGGCACTGAAGCTTTCTTT. This translates into CASSQDRMGGTEAFF.

This chain links TRBV30 with TRBJ1-2, with a possible D match to TRBD1 (5 bases). The CDR3 has 12 amino acids. V was pared by 5 bases and J by 5 bases, with 12 bases between. Looked up from germline, CDR1 is GTSNPN and CDR2 is SVGIG (reference sequence). In DNA form, the CDR3 reads TGTGCCTGGGGCAGGGCTTTGTATGGCTACACCTTC. The encoded protein is CAWGRALYGYTF.

This chain connects TRBV27 to TRBJ1-1, with 9 bases identical to TRBD1. J was trimmed by 4 bases and V by 1 base; bases with no gene match: 7. Germline CDR1 MNHEY, CDR2 SMNVEV (reference sequence). CDR3 length equals 16 residues. CDR3 protein: CASSLLDRGAGTEAFF. The CDR3 nucleotides read TGTGCCAGCAGTTTATTAGACAGGGGGGCGGGCACTGAAGCTTTCTTT.

The rearrangement links TRBV24-1 to TRBJ2-7; D remains ambiguous. The CDR3 runs to 11 residues. Germline CDR1 and CDR2: KGHDR and SFDVKD. Trimming shortened V by 4 bases and J by 3 bases, and 3 bases separated the two germline ends. The CDR3 nucleotides are TGTGCCACCAGTGACGGCTACGAGCAGTACTTC. Its translation: CATSDGYEQYF.

This chain uses TRBV12-3 or TRBV12-4 with TRBJ2-7, with a weak D call TRBD1 (5 bases). This CDR3 has 12 residues. V was pared by 5 bases and J by 4 bases, with 9 bases between. As DNA, the CDR3 is TGTGCCAGCAGTAGGGGCGCTTACGAGCAGTACTTC. It is translated as CASSRGAYEQYF.

The chain recombines TRBV7-8 with TRBJ2-7, with TRBD2 matching 10 bases. CDR3 length equals 14 residues. J gave up 3 bases and V 1 base, and 0 bases lay outside the gene matches. Germline V lookup: CDR1 SGHVS, CDR2 FQNEAQ. CDR3 region: CASSLVAGGYEQYF. The CDR3 bases are TGTGCCAGCAGCTTAGTAGCGGGAGGCTACGAGCAGTACTTC.

The chain is built from TRBV7-9 and TRBJ1-1; D gene uncertain. This CDR3 region has 13 residues. Trimming took 5 bases from V and 4 from J, leaving 11 bases between them. The V gene's germline CDR1 is SEHNR and CDR2 FQNEAQ (reference sequence). CDR3 loop: CASSQEGATEAFF. CDR3 DNA: TGTGCCAGCAGCCAAGAGGGTGCCACTGAAGCTTTCTTT.

CDR3: CASSLEPADEKLFF. CDR3 nucleotides: TGTGCCAGCAGCTTAGAGCCAGCGGATGAAAAACTGTTTTTT. The J gene is TRBJ1-4, the V gene TRBV7-3; no clear D gene. The length of the CDR3 is 14 residues. V lost 2 bases and J 6 bases, leaving 10 bases between the germline ends. CDR1 is SGHTA and CDR2 is FQGTGA in the germline V gene.

This chain connects TRBV6-5 to TRBJ2-1; perhaps TRBD1 as D (5 bases). This CDR3 is 13 amino acids long. CDR1 is MNHEY and CDR2 is SVGAGI in the germline V gene. V gave up 4 bases and J gave up 10 bases, with 14 bases separating them. CDR3 DNA: TGTGCCAGCAGTTTCGATCAGGGTAGGGAGCAGTTCTTC. Its translation: CASSFDQGREQFF.

V gene TRBV10-3 combines with J gene TRBJ1-1; a weak D match, TRBD1 (6 bases). The germline CDR1 and CDR2 sequences are ENHRY and SYGVKD. Trimming left V 8 bases short and J 4 bases short, with 14 bases between. The CDR3 is 13 amino acids. CDR3 sequence (DNA): TGTGCCATCCGACTTGTGGGGGCCACTGAAGCTTTCTTT. This encodes CAIRLVGATEAFF.

This chain connects TRBV6-5 to TRBJ1-1; a possible D gene is TRBD1 (6 bases). Germline-derived CDR1 and CDR2 are MNHEY and SVGAGI. Between the trimmed V and J ends, which lost 6 bases and 5 bases, there was a span of 16 bases. The CDR3 runs 14 residues. Written as DNA, the CDR3 is TGTGCCAGCAGGGGCAAACAGGGTAGGACTGAAGCTTTCTTT. Its protein product is CASRGKQGRTEAFF.

The V call is TRBV29-1, the J call TRBJ2-3; D remains unclear. Germline V gene lookup returns CDR1 SQVTM and CDR2 ANQGSEA. This CDR3 has 14 amino acids. Trimming took off 0 bases at V and 1 base at J, with 8 bases between the two ends. CDR3 nucleotide sequence: TGCAGCGTTGAAGAACCCAGTGGCACAGATACGCAGTATTTT. Protein product: CSVEEPSGTDTQYF.

The CDR3: CASSFWDRGRYTEAFF. Written as DNA, the CDR3 is TGTGCCAGCAGCTTTTGGGACAGGGGGAGGTACACTGAAGCTTTCTTT. V and J are TRBV11-2 and TRBJ1-1; TRBD1 agrees at 11 bases. CDR1 is SGHAT and CDR2 is FQNNGV in the germline V gene. V dropped 3 bases and J dropped 3; count of bases not matched to a gene: 6. This CDR3 contains 16 residues.

Concerning this clone itself: An end of the junction does not agree with germline; a read error may underlie this. This chain joins TRBV29-1 and TRBJ1-4; the D gene is possibly TRBD1 (5 bases). Germline assignment: CDR1 SQVTM and CDR2 ANQGSEA. The CDR3 has 13 amino acids. CDR3 DNA sequence: TGCAGCGCTGAAGGCCAGGGATCGGCGAAACTGTTTTTT. It is translated as CSAEGQGSAKLFF. Complete variable domain (other parts from reference TRBV29-1 and TRBJ1-4): SAVISQKPSRDICQRGTSLTIQCQVDSQVTMMFWYRQQPGQSLTLIATANQGSEATYESGFVIDKFPISRPNLTFSTLTVSNMSPEDSSIYLCSAEGQGSAKLFFGSGTQLSVL.

The chain links TRBV6-1 to TRBJ2-4; 10 bases are a match to TRBD2. With V trimmed by 3 bases and J by 7 bases, 6 bases remained unmatched. This CDR3 has 15 amino acids. Germline V CDR1 and CDR2: MNHNS, SASEGT. The CDR3: CASSDPGLANNIQYF. The CDR3 DNA reads TGTGCCAGCAGTGATCCGGGACTAGCGAATAACATTCAGTACTTC.

CDR3 residues: CASSGYRGRRGEKLFF. The DNA for the CDR3 is TGTGCCAGCAGTGGCTACAGGGGGCGCAGGGGGGAAAAACTGTTTTTT. V and J are TRBV25-1 and TRBJ1-4; 9 nucleotides align to TRBD1. J lost 8 bases, V lost 4 bases, and 11 bases had no gene match. The CDR3 is made up of 16 amino acids. Germline assignment: CDR1 MGHDK and CDR2 SYGVNS.

This clone came up once. V gene TRBV18 combines with J gene TRBJ1-1; D gene uncertain. CDR3 length: 13 amino acids. Germline lookup yields CDR1 KGHSH and CDR2 LQKENI. V lost 2 bases to trimming and J lost 7 bases, with 11 bases between them. CDR3 residues: CASSPDEGYEAFF. CDR3 nucleotides: TGTGCCAGCTCACCAGACGAGGGCTATGAAGCTTTCTTT.

The rearrangement joins TRBV12-3 or TRBV12-4 to TRBJ1-5, with TRBD1 identical over 7 bases. Trimming took 3 bases from V and 14 from J; bases not matched to a gene: 4. CDR3 length: 11 residues. CDR3 sequence reads: CASSLGDSEHF. In DNA, the CDR3 is TGTGCCAGCAGTTTGGGGGACAGCGAGCATTTT.

The V and J genes are TRBV3-1 (or the pseudogene TRBV3-2) and TRBJ1-2, with 9 positions matching TRBD1. The V gene end was trimmed by 2 bases and the J gene end by 8 bases; junction bases not matched to a gene: 6. Germline V gene data show CDR1 as LGHDT and CDR2 as YNNKEL (reference sequence). This CDR3 comprises 14 residues. In DNA form, the CDR3 reads TGTGCCAGCAGCCAATTGGGACAGGGCTTCGGCTACACCTTC. As protein: CASSQLGQGFGYTF.

This clone was detected only once. The rearrangement joins TRBV9 to TRBJ1-3; D is perhaps TRBD1 (5 bases). The germline gives CDR1 SGDLS, CDR2 YYNGEE. The CDR3 is made up of 15 amino acids. Trimming removed 0 bases from V and 2 bases from J, with 9 bases in between. The CDR3 DNA sequence: TGTGCCAGCAGCGTAGGAGCAGGGACTGGAAACACCATATATTTT. It codes for CASSVGAGTGNTIYF.

The chain links TRBV28 to TRBJ1-5, with 11 bases that match TRBD1. Germline loops: CDR1 MDHEN, CDR2 SYDVKM. With V trimmed by 7 bases and J by 6 bases, 8 bases remained unmatched. CDR3 size: 15 residues. The CDR3 DNA reads as TGTGCCAGCATAGCGGGACAGGGGGTGGGTCAGCCCCAGCATTTT. Its translation: CASIAGQGVGQPQHF. Based on the CDR3 plus reference TRBV28 and TRBJ1-5, the full variable domain is DVKVTQSSRYLVKRTGEKVFLECVQDMDHENMFWYRQDPGLGLRLIYFSYDVKMKEKGDIPEGYSVSREKKERFSLILESASTNQTSMYLCASIAGQGVGQPQHFGDGTRLSIL.

The J gene is TRBJ1-3, the V gene TRBV5-1, with 8 bases that match TRBD1. In germline, CDR1 is SGHRS, CDR2 YFSETQ. The junction had 10 bases not matched to a gene; V was cut back by 4 bases and J by 4 bases. CDR3 length equals 16 residues. The CDR3 is CASSPDRRGQGNTIYF. In DNA, the CDR3 is TGCGCCAGCAGCCCGGACCGCAGGGGGCAGGGAAACACCATATATTTT. Full variable domain (outside the CDR3, taken from reference TRBV5-1 and TRBJ1-3): KAGVTQTPRYLIKTRGQQVTLSCSPISGHRSVSWYQQTPGQGLQFLFEYFSETQRNKGNFPGRFSGRQFSNSRSEMNVSTLELGDSALYLCASSPDRRGQGNTIYFGEGSWLTVV.

The CDR3 coding sequence is TGTGCCAGCAGCCCGTCGACTAGCTCTGGCGGGGAGCTGTTTTTT. Translating it yields CASSPSTSSGGELFF. The V and J genes are TRBV7-3 and TRBJ2-2; 7 bases map to TRBD2. With V trimmed by 5 bases and J by 7 bases, 10 bases remained unmatched. The germline CDR1 and CDR2 sequences are SGHTA and FQGTGA. CDR3 length equals 15 residues.

The chain links TRBV7-9 to TRBJ1-5, with no clear D. Per the germline V gene, CDR1 is SEHNR and CDR2 is FQNEAQ (reference sequence). This CDR3 is 14 amino acids long. V was clipped by 5 bases and J by 1 base, with 9 bases between them. CDR3 sequence reads: CASSLKASNQPQHF. CDR3 nucleotide sequence: TGTGCCAGCAGCCTAAAAGCGAGCAATCAGCCCCAGCATTTT.

This rearrangement joins TRBV28 to TRBJ1-1, with TRBD1 identical over 8 bases. The ends lost 3 bases at V and 4 bases at J; junction bases unmatched: 10. There are 16 residues in the CDR3. Germline CDR1 and CDR2: MDHEN and SYDVKM. The CDR3 region has the DNA TGTGCCAGCAGTTTCATGAGGGCAGGGGGCACCACTGAAGCTTTCTTT. Its protein is CASSFMRAGGTTEAFF.

This clone has only one observation. CDR3 protein: CASSSVYQDTQYF. The CDR3 bases are TGTGCCAGCAGTTCCGTCTACCAAGATACGCAGTATTTT. V and J are TRBV6-4 and TRBJ2-3; D uncertain. Germline V gene sequence: CDR1 MRHNA, CDR2 SNTAGT. V shed 5 bases and J shed 5 bases, with 11 bases lying between them. This CDR3 is 13 amino acids long.

CDR3 nucleotide sequence: TGTGCCAGCAGTGATTGGGGGCAGGGCTACACCTTC. Translated: CASSDWGQGYTF. This chain links TRBV2 with TRBJ1-2; weak D call: TRBD1 (6 bases). CDR1 is SNHLY, CDR2 FYNNEI, per germline. The germline V and J ends were trimmed by 3 bases and 8 bases, with 10 bases remaining between them. The CDR3 sequence is 12 residues long.

The chain recombines TRBV24-1 with TRBJ2-1; D remains ambiguous. V was clipped by 3 bases and J by 4 bases, with 9 bases between them. Germline CDR1 is KGHDR and CDR2 is SFDVKD. The CDR3 spans 14 residues. The CDR3 DNA reads as TGTGCCACCAGTGATATGAGAGGATACAATGAGCAGTTCTTC. Translation: CATSDMRGYNEQFF.

The chain carries TRBV24-1 and TRBJ2-1, with D possibly being TRBD1 (5 bases). The CDR3 sequence is 16 residues long. The V end lost 3 bases, the J end lost 0 bases, and 11 bases lay between the germline ends. Germline V gene lookup returns CDR1 KGHDR and CDR2 SFDVKD. CDR3 nucleotides: TGTGCCACCAGTGATCCAAGACAGAGCTCCTACAATGAGCAGTTCTTC. Protein: CATSDPRQSSYNEQFF.

J is TRBJ1-5 and V is TRBV7-9; 7 bases fit TRBD1. This CDR3 spans 15 amino acids. V dropped 3 bases and J dropped 1; count of bases not matched to a gene: 3. Germline CDR1 reads SEHNR; CDR2 reads FQNEAQ (reference sequence). CDR3 bases: TGTGCCAGCAGCTTGGAGGGGGCGAGCAATCAGCCCCAGCATTTT. This sequence encodes CASSLEGASNQPQHF.